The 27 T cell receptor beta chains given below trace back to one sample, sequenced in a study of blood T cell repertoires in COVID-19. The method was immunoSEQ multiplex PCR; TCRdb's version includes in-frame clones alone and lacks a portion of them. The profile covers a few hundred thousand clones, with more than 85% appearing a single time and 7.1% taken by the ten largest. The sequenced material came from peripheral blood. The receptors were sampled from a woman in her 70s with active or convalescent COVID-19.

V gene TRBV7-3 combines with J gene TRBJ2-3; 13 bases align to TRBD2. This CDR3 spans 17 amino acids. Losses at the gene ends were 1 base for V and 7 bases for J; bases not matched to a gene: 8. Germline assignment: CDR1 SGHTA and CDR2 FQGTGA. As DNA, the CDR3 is TGTGCCAGCAGCTTAATGACTAGCGGGGGGTCATTGCATACGCAGTATTTT. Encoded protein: CASSLMTSGGSLHTQYF.

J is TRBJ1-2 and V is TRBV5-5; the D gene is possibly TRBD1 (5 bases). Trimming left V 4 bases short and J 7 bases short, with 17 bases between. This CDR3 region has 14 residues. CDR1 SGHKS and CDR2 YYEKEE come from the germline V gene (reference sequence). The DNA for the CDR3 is TGTGCCAGCAGCGAAGGCAGGGATGGGGCTGGCTACACCTTC. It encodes CASSEGRDGAGYTF.

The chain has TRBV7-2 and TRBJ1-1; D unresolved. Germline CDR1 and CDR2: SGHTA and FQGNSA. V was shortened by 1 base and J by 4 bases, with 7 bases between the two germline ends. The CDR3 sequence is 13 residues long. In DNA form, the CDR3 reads TGTGCCAGCAGCTTAGGCGAGGGCACTGAAGCTTTCTTT. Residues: CASSLGEGTEAFF.

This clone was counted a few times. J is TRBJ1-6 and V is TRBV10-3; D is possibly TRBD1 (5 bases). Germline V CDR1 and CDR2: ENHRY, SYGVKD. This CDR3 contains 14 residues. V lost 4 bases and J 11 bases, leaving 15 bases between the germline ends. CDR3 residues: CAISGGTGDAPLHF. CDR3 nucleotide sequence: TGTGCCATCAGTGGGGGCACAGGCGATGCACCCCTCCACTTT.

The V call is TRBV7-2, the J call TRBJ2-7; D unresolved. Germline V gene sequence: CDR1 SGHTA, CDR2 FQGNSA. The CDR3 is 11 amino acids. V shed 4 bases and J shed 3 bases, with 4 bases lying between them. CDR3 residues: CASSSFYEQYF. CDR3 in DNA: TGTGCCAGCAGCTCTTTCTACGAGCAGTACTTC.

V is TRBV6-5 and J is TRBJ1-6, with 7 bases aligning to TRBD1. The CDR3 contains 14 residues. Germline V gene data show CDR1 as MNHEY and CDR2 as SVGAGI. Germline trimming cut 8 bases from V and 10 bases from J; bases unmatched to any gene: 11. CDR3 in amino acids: CASHLQGVNSPLHF. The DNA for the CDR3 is TGTGCCAGCCACCTCCAGGGGGTCAACTCACCCCTCCACTTT.

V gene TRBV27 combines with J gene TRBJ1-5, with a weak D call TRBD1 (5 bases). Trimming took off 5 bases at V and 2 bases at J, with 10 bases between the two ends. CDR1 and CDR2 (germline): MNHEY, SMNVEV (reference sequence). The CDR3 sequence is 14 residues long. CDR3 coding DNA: TGTGCCAGCAGTAGGCAGGGCGGCAATCAGCCCCAGCATTTT. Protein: CASSRQGGNQPQHF.

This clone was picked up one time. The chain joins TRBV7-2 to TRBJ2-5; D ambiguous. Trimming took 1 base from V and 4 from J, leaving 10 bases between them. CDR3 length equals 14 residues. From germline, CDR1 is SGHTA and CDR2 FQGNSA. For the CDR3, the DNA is TGTGCCAGCAGCTTAGACTACCTGGGAGAGACCCAGTACTTC. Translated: CASSLDYLGETQYF.

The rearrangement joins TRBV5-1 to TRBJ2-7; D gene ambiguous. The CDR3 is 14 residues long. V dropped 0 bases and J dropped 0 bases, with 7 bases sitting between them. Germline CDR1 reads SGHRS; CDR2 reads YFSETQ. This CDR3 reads CASSLDPSSYEQYF. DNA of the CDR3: TGCGCCAGCAGCTTGGATCCTTCCTCCTACGAGCAGTACTTC.

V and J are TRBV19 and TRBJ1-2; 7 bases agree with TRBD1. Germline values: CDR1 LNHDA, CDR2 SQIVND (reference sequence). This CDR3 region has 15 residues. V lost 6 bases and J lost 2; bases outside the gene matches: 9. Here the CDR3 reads CASRPRQGGNYGYTF. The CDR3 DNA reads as TGTGCCAGTAGGCCCAGACAGGGCGGCAACTATGGCTACACCTTC.

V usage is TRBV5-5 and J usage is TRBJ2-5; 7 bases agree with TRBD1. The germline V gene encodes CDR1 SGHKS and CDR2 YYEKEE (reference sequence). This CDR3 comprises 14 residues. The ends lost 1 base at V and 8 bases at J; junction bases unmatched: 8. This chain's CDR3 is CASSLNGQAGTQYF. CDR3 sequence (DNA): TGTGCCAGCAGCTTGAATGGACAGGCTGGAACCCAGTACTTC.

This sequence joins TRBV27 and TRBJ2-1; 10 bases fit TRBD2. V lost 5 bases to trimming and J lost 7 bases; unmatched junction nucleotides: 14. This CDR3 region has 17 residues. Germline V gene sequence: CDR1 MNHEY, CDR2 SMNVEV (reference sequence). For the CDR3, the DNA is TGTGCCAGCAGTACCCCTACTAGCGGGGCCCGGTTTAATGAGCAGTTCTTC. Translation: CASSTPTSGARFNEQFF.

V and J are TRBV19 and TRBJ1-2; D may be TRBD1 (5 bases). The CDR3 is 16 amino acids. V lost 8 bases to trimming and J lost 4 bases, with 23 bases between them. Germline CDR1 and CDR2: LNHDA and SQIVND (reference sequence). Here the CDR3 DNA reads TGTGCCAGTGTGAAACCGGGACTCGATACGTCCTATGGCTACACCTTC. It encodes CASVKPGLDTSYGYTF. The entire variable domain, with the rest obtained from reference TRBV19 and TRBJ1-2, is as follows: DGGITQSPKYLFRKEGQNVTLSCEQNLNHDAMYWYRQDPGQGLRLIYYSQIVNDFQKGDIAEGYSVSREKKESFPLTVTSAQKNPTAFYLCASVKPGLDTSYGYTFGSGTRLTVV.

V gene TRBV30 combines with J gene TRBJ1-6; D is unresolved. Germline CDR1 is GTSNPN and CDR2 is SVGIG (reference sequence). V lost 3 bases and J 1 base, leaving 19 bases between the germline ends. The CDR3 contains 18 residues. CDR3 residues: CAWRTSLVGWSYNSPLHF. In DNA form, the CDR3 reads TGTGCCTGGAGGACTTCTCTTGTGGGTTGGTCCTATAATTCACCCCTCCACTTT. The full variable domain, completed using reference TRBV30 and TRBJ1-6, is SQTIHQWPATLVQPVGSPLSLECTVEGTSNPNLYWYRQAAGRGLQLLFYSVGIGQISSEVPQNLSASRPQDRQFILSSKKLLLSDSGFYLCAWRTSLVGWSYNSPLHFGNGTRLTVT.

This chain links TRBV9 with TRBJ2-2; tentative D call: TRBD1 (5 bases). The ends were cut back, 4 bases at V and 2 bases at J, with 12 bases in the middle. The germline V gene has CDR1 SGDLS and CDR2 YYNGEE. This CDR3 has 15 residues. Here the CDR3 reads CASSIRQSNTGELFF. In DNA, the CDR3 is TGTGCCAGCAGCATAAGACAGTCCAACACCGGGGAGCTGTTTTTT.

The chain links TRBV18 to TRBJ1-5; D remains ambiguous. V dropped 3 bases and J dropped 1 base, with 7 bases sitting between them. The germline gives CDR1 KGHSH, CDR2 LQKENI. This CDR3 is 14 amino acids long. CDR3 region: CASSPSGSNQPQHF. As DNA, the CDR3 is TGTGCCAGCTCACCGTCGGGAAGCAATCAGCCCCAGCATTTT.

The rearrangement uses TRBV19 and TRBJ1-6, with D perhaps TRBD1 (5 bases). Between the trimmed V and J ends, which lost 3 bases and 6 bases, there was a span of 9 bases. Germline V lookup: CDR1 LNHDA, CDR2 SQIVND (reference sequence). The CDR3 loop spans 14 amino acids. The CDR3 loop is CASSIQGFNSPLHF. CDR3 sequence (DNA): TGTGCCAGTAGTATCCAGGGCTTTAATTCACCCCTCCACTTT.

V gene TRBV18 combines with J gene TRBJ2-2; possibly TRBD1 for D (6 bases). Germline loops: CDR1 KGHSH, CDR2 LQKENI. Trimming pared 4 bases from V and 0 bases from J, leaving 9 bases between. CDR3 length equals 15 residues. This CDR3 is CASSRRDTNTGELFF. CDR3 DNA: TGTGCCAGCTCACGAAGGGACACGAACACCGGGGAGCTGTTTTTT.

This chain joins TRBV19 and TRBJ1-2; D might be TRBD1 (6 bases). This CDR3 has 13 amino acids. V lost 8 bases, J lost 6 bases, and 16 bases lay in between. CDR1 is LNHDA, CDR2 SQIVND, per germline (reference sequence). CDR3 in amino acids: CASLGPGTNGYTF. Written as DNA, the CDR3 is TGTGCCAGTCTCGGACCGGGGACAAATGGCTACACCTTC.

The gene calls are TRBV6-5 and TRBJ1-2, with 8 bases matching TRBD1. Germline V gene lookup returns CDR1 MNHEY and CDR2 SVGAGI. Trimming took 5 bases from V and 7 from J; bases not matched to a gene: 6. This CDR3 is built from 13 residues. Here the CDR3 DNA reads TGTGCCAGCAGTAGTCAGGGGGCGCTTGGCTACACCTTC. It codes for CASSSQGALGYTF.

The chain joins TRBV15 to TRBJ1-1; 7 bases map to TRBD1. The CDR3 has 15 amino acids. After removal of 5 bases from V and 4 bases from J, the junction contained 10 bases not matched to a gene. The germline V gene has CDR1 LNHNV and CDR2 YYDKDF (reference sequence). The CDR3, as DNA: TGTGCCACCAGCCAACGCAGGGGGAGGAGCACTGAAGCTTTCTTT. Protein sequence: CATSQRRGRSTEAFF. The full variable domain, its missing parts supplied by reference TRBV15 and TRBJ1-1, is DAMVIQNPRYQVTQFGKPVTLSCSQTLNHNVMYWYQQKSSQAPKLLFHYYDKDFNNEADTPDNFQSRRPNTSFCFLDIRSPGLGDTAMYLCATSQRRGRSTEAFFGQGTRLTVV.

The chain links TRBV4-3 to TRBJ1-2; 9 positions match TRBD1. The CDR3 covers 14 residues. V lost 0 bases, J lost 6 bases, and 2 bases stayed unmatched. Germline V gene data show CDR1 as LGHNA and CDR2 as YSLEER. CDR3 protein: CASSQDRTGDGYTF. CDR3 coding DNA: TGCGCCAGCAGCCAAGATCGGACAGGGGATGGCTACACCTTC.

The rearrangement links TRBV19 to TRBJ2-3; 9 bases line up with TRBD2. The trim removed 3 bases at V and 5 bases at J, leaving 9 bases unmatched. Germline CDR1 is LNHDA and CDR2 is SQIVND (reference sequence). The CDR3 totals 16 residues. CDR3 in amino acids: CASSIGLAGVRDTQYF. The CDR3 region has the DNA TGTGCCAGTAGTATTGGGTTAGCGGGAGTTAGAGATACGCAGTATTTT.

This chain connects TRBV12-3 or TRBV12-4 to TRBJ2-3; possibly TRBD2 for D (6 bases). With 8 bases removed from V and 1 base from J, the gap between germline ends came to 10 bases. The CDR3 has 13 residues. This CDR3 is CASSGGGTDTQYF. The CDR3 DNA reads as TGTGCCAGCTCCGGAGGGGGCACAGATACGCAGTATTTT.

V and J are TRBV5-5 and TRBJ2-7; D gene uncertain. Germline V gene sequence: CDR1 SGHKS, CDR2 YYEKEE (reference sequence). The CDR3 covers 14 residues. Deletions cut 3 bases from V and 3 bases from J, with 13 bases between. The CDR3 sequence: CASSYPPSNYEQYF. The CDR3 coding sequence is TGTGCCAGCAGCTACCCGCCGAGTAACTACGAGCAGTACTTC.

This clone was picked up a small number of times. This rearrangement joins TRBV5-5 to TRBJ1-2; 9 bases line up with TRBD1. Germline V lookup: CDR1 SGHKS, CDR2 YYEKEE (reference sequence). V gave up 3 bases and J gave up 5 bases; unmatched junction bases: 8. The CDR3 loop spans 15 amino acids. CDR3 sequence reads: CASSSTGGAFYGYTF. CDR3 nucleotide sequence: TGTGCCAGCAGCTCAACAGGGGGCGCGTTTTATGGCTACACCTTC.

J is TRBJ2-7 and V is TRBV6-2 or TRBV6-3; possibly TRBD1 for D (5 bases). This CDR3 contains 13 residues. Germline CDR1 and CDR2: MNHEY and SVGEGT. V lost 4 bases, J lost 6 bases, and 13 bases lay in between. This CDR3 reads CASSLTGSREQYF. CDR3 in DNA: TGTGCCAGCAGTTTAACAGGAAGTCGCGAGCAGTACTTC.